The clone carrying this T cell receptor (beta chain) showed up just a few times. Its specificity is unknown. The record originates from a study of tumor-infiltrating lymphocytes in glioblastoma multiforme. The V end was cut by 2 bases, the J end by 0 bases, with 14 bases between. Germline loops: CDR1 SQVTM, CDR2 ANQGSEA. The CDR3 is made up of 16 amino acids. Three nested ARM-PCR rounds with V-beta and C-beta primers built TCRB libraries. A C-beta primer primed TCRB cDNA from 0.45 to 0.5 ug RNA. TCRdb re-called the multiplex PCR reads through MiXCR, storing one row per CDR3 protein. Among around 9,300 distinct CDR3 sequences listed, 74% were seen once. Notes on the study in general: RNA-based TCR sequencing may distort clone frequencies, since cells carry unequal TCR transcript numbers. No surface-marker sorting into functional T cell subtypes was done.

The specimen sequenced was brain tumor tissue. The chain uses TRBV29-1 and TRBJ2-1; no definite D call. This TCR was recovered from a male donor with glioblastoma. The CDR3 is CSVEPPSRSSYNEQFF. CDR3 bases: TGCAGCGTTGAACCCCCTTCTAGGAGCTCCTACAATGAGCAGTTCTTC.